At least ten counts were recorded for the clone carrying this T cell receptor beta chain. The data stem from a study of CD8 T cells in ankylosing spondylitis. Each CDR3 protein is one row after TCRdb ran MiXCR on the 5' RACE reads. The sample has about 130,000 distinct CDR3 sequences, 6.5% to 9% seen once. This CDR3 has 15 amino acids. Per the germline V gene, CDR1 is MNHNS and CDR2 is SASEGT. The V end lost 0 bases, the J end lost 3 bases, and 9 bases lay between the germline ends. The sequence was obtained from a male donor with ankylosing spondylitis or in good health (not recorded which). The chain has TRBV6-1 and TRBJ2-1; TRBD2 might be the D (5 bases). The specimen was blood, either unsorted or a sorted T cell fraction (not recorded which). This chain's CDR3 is CASSEAEASYNEQFF. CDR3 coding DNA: TGTGCCAGCAGTGAAGCGGAGGCCAGCTACAATGAGCAGTTCTTC.